These 10 T cell receptor beta chains were all obtained from the same sample, sequenced in a study of cytomegalovirus exposure and HLA in healthy donors. A multiplex PCR was run with 60 Vbeta primers and 13 Jbeta primers. The method was immunoSEQ multiplex PCR; TCRdb's version includes in-frame clones alone and lacks a portion of them. Of about 160,000 clones listed, roughly 79% are singletons. The sequencing sample was made of PBMCs. Every receptor here comes from a man aged 40-49 years in good health and CMV-seronegative.

The chain employs TRBV27 and TRBJ1-5; tentatively, D is TRBD1 (6 bases). The V gene lost 2 bases and the J gene lost 4 bases, with 12 bases spanning the gap. The V gene's germline CDR1 is MNHEY and CDR2 SMNVEV (reference sequence). CDR3 length equals 15 residues. The CDR3 DNA follows: TGTGCCAGCAGTTTAAGGACAGAGGGAAATCAGCCCCAGCATTTT. This translates into CASSLRTEGNQPQHF.

The V and J genes are TRBV9 and TRBJ2-2; TRBD2 aligns across 10 bases. J was trimmed by 9 bases and V by 0 bases; bases with no gene match: 11. Per germline, CDR1 SGDLS and CDR2 YYNGEE. The CDR3 totals 17 residues. CDR3 region: CASSVGASGRGIRELFF. As DNA, the CDR3 is TGTGCCAGCAGCGTAGGGGCTAGCGGGAGAGGAATAAGGGAGCTGTTTTTT. The whole variable domain, filled in from reference TRBV9 and TRBJ2-2, reads DSGVTQTPKHLITATGQRVTLRCSPRSGDLSVYWYQQSLDQGLQFLIQYYNGEERAKGNILERFSAQQFPDLHSELNLSSLELGDSALYFCASSVGASGRGIRELFFGEGSRLTVL.

This chain joins TRBV2 and TRBJ1-6; D remains unclear. The germline V and J ends were trimmed by 6 bases and 5 bases, with 14 bases remaining between them. The CDR3 has 15 amino acids. Germline V gives CDR1 SNHLY, CDR2 FYNNEI. In DNA form, the CDR3 reads TGTGCCAGCAGAAAAAGCCTCTCTAATAATTCACCCCTCCACTTT. Translating it yields CASRKSLSNNSPLHF.

V is TRBV25-1 and J is TRBJ2-5; 11 bases agree with TRBD2. The CDR3 is made up of 14 amino acids. Germline-derived CDR1 and CDR2 are MGHDK and SYGVNS. Trimming cost V 4 bases and J 4 bases; bases outside gene matches: 2. In DNA, the CDR3 is TGTGCCAGCAGTGTTAGCGGGGGGGGAGAGACCCAGTACTTC. Translation gives CASSVSGGGETQYF.

The V and J genes are TRBV7-6 and TRBJ2-1; 7 bases align to TRBD2. Germline-derived CDR1 and CDR2 are SGHVS and FNYEAQ. V lost 5 bases to trimming and J lost 9 bases; unmatched junction nucleotides: 7. The CDR3 loop spans 13 amino acids. As DNA, the CDR3 is TGTGCCAGCAGCCTAAAAGCGGGAAGTGAGCAGTTCTTC. It yields the protein CASSLKAGSEQFF.

This rearrangement joins TRBV2 to TRBJ2-3; D may be TRBD2 (6 bases). V was pared by 4 bases and J by 5 bases, with 19 bases between. This CDR3 contains 16 residues. The germline CDR1 and CDR2 sequences are SNHLY and FYNNEI. DNA of the CDR3: TGTGCCAGCAGTGTGGACTTGTTGGCGGGAAAAGATACGCAGTATTTT. Amino acid sequence: CASSVDLLAGKDTQYF.

With regard to this clone: The junction departs from germline at one end; a sequencing error may be responsible. The chain joins TRBV29-1 to TRBJ2-6, with 10 bases lining up with TRBD1. The CDR3 contains 16 residues. Germline values: CDR1 SQVTM, CDR2 ANQGSEA. The CDR3 region has the DNA TGCAGCGTTTTAGGGACAGGGGACTCTGGGGCCAACGGCCTGACTTTC. This gives the protein CSVLGTGDSGANGLTF.

The rearrangement uses TRBV9 and TRBJ1-2, with D maybe TRBD1 (6 bases). Germline V gene lookup returns CDR1 SGDLS and CDR2 YYNGEE. This CDR3 comprises 15 residues. The germline V and J ends were trimmed by 3 bases and 7 bases, with 19 bases remaining between them. The CDR3 protein is CASSALGGAGVGYTF. The CDR3 DNA reads as TGTGCCAGCAGCGCCCTTGGTGGGGCAGGGGTTGGCTACACCTTC.

V usage is TRBV7-3 and J usage is TRBJ2-3; 8 positions match TRBD2. After removal of 5 bases from V and 2 bases from J, the junction contained 9 bases not matched to a gene. This CDR3 has 16 residues. The germline V gene has CDR1 SGHTA and CDR2 FQGTGA. The CDR3, as DNA: TGTGCCAGCAGCACTGGACTAGCTCAATTCACAGATACGCAGTATTTT. Protein sequence: CASSTGLAQFTDTQYF.

This sequence joins TRBV7-2 and TRBJ2-1, with 8 bases that match TRBD2. The trim removed 1 base at V and 8 bases at J, leaving 4 bases unmatched. This CDR3 has 14 amino acids. Per germline, CDR1 SGHTA and CDR2 FQGNSA. This CDR3 reads CASSLGLAFDEQFF. The CDR3 nucleotides read TGTGCCAGCAGCTTAGGACTAGCGTTCGATGAGCAGTTCTTC.